One and the same sample provided the 13 T cell receptor beta chains below, sequenced in a study of control samples from healthy donors and cancer patients. Repertoires were generated with immunoSEQ multiplex PCR, while TCRdb's copy carries only in-frame clones and drops some. The repertoire holds 65,000 to 80,000 clones, with about nine tenths as singletons. Sequenced material: PBMCs. The receptors shown here come from a woman between 45 and 60 years old with colorectal cancer.

The chain is built from TRBV7-8 and TRBJ1-1; tentatively, D is TRBD1 (6 bases). Germline V gene lookup returns CDR1 SGHVS and CDR2 FQNEAQ. The germline V and J ends were trimmed by 4 bases and 4 bases, with 13 bases remaining between them. The CDR3 is 14 amino acids. The CDR3 protein is CASSYQGPFTEAFF. In DNA, the CDR3 is TGTGCCAGCAGCTACCAGGGGCCCTTCACTGAAGCTTTCTTT.

The chain is built from TRBV7-2 and TRBJ2-7; D may be TRBD1 or TRBD2 (5 bases each). Germline assignment: CDR1 SGHTA and CDR2 FQGNSA. The CDR3 is made up of 15 amino acids. The V and J ends lost 4 bases and 1 base respectively, with 14 bases between them. CDR3 sequence reads: CASSSRPGPSYEQYV. DNA for the CDR3: TGTGCCAGCAGCTCCCGCCCGGGACCTTCCTACGAGCAGTACGTC.

The chain is built from TRBV6-6 and TRBJ1-2; D perhaps matches TRBD1 (5 bases). The CDR3 covers 14 residues. V was shortened by 2 bases and J by 2 bases, with 9 bases between the two germline ends. Germline V CDR1 and CDR2: MNHNY, SVGAGI (reference sequence). The CDR3 protein is CASSYGEGNYGYTF. The DNA for the CDR3 is TGTGCCAGCAGTTACGGGGAGGGGAACTATGGCTACACCTTC.

V is TRBV6-5 and J is TRBJ2-7; TRBD2 is a possible D gene (6 bases). Germline loops: CDR1 MNHEY, CDR2 SVGAGI. The CDR3 covers 15 residues. V was shortened by 4 bases and J by 0 bases, with 13 bases between the two germline ends. The CDR3 DNA reads TGTGCCAGCAGTTCCGGGACTCAGAGCTCCTACGAGCAGTACGTC. Amino acids: CASSSGTQSSYEQYV.

This chain joins TRBV7-2 and TRBJ1-2; D gene ambiguous. V lost 3 bases and J 8 bases, leaving 16 bases between the germline ends. Germline CDR1 is SGHTA and CDR2 is FQGNSA. This CDR3 has 14 amino acids. The CDR3 is CASSFDGEFGGYTF. DNA for the CDR3: TGTGCCAGCAGCTTCGACGGGGAGTTTGGAGGCTACACCTTC.

This chain links TRBV29-1 with TRBJ2-3, with 10 bases matching TRBD2. The CDR3 totals 15 residues. Germline V lookup: CDR1 SQVTM, CDR2 ANQGSEA. Losses at the gene ends were 8 bases for V and 0 bases for J; bases not matched to a gene: 8. The CDR3: CSLQLAGFSTDTQYF. The CDR3 DNA sequence: TGCAGCCTTCAACTAGCGGGGTTTAGCACAGATACGCAGTATTTT.

V and J are TRBV2 and TRBJ2-5; 12 bases are shared with TRBD2. Trimming at V came to 8 bases and at J to 5 bases, leaving 12 bases not matched to a gene. Germline values: CDR1 SNHLY, CDR2 FYNNEI. The CDR3 sequence is 16 residues long. CDR3 protein: CASRTPSGGAMETQYF. The DNA of the CDR3 is TGTGCCAGCCGGACGCCTAGCGGGGGGGCCATGGAGACCCAGTACTTC.

This chain links TRBV2 with TRBJ1-2; 9 bases match TRBD1. After removal of 6 bases from V and 8 bases from J, the junction contained 4 bases not matched to a gene. Looked up from germline, CDR1 is SNHLY and CDR2 is FYNNEI. The CDR3 covers 12 residues. The CDR3: CASRADRGGYTF. DNA of the CDR3: TGTGCCAGCAGAGCGGACAGGGGAGGCTACACCTTC.

The chain couples TRBV7-2 to TRBJ2-5; the D is unclear. The CDR3 runs to 13 residues. Germline CDR1 SGHTA, CDR2 FQGNSA. The V gene lost 1 base and the J gene lost 7 bases, with 10 bases spanning the gap. This CDR3 reads CASSLGLLGTQYF. The CDR3, as DNA: TGTGCCAGCAGCTTAGGGTTATTGGGGACCCAGTACTTC.

This clone showed up just a few times. The J gene is TRBJ1-3, the V gene TRBV7-9; no clear D gene. CDR1 and CDR2 (germline): SEHNR, FQNEAQ (reference sequence). Trimming pared 2 bases from V and 0 bases from J, leaving 8 bases between. The CDR3 is 15 amino acids. The CDR3 here is CASSLQASSGNTIYF. The CDR3 region has the DNA TGTGCCAGCAGCTTACAGGCCTCCTCTGGAAACACCATATATTTT.

The rearrangement joins TRBV5-1 to TRBJ2-5; D possibly matches TRBD1 or TRBD2 (6 bases each). CDR3 length: 14 residues. Trimming cost V 0 bases and J 5 bases, with 11 bases left between them. Germline-derived CDR1 and CDR2 are SGHRS and YFSETQ. The CDR3 protein is CASSLETGGETQYF. The DNA for the CDR3 is TGCGCCAGCAGCTTGGAGACAGGAGGGGAGACCCAGTACTTC.

This chain uses TRBV10-3 with TRBJ2-3; D gene ambiguous. The CDR3 runs 14 residues. Trimming left V 3 bases short and J 2 bases short, with 9 bases between. The V gene's germline CDR1 is ENHRY and CDR2 SYGVKD. CDR3 in amino acids: CAISDVAATDTQYF. The CDR3 nucleotides read TGTGCCATCAGTGACGTGGCGGCCACAGATACGCAGTATTTT.

This chain connects TRBV6-5 to TRBJ2-7; possible D gene TRBD1, 5 bases. The CDR3 totals 13 residues. The germline CDR1 and CDR2 sequences are MNHEY and SVGAGI. V shed 4 bases and J shed 7 bases, with 14 bases lying between them. CDR3 in DNA: TGTGCCAGCAGTTTACAGGATTTTCGGGAGCAGTACGTC. Translated, it gives CASSLQDFREQYV.